This T cell receptor beta chain was documented in a study of early T cells in non-severe SARS-CoV-2 infection. The CDR3 is 15 residues long. The junction had 8 bases not matched to a gene; V was cut back by 5 bases and J by 7 bases. Germline V gene sequence: CDR1 SGHTA, CDR2 FQGTGA. TCRdb ran MiXCR on the 5' RACE reads and lists one entry per CDR3 protein. This table holds fewer than 120,000 distinct CDR3 sequences, 10% to 15% found once. The gene calls are TRBV7-3 and TRBJ2-1; 10 bases agree with TRBD2. The sample consisted of whole blood, taken at baseline. This TCR was recovered from an adult who was a healthcare worker with PCR-confirmed SARS-CoV-2 infection or an uninfected control (not recorded which). CDR3 sequence: CASSPAGGPGNEQFF. For the CDR3, the DNA is TGTGCCAGCAGCCCAGCGGGAGGGCCGGGGAATGAGCAGTTCTTC.